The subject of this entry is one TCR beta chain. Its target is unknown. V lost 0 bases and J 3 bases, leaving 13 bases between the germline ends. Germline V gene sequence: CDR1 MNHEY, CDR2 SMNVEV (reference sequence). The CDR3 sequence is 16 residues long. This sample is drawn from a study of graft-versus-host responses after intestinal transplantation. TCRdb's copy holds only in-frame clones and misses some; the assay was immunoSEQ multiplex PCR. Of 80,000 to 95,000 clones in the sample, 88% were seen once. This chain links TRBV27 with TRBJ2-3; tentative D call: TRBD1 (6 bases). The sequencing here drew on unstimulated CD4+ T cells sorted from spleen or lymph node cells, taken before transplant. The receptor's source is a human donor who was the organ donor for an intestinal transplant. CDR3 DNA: TGTGCCAGCAGTTTATCCCGCACTAGGGGGACAGATACGCAGTATTTT. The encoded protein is CASSLSRTRGTDTQYF.